One and the same sample provided the 7 T cell receptor beta chains below, sequenced in a study of T cell responses to AZD1222 COVID-19 vaccine (dated by TCRdb to the early 2020s). Library generation was performed with the immunoSEQ multiplex PCR assay. Drawn from immuneACCESS, this table holds only the in-frame rearrangements with V and J called that TCRdb kept. Clones are partly lost; checked studies trace under half to an unresolved V gene and leave the rest unexplained. The sample yields 150,000 or so clones; about nine tenths were counted once. 2.8% of the sample lies in the top ten. The sample's time point label, decoded: baseline before first vaccination. Taken with the paper, the label for treatment or condition translates to: meningococcal conjugate vaccine given as trial control. The specimen was peripheral blood, collected on day 0 of MenACWY control vaccination. Every receptor here comes from an adult in good health.

V usage is TRBV12-5 and J usage is TRBJ2-1, with 8 bases fitting TRBD1. Germline trimming cut 0 bases from V and 7 bases from J; bases unmatched to any gene: 11. Per the germline V gene, CDR1 is LGHNT and CDR2 is FRNRAP. This CDR3 is built from 17 residues. Here the CDR3 DNA reads TGTGCTAGTGGTTTGGTACGAGGGACAGGCGCGGAGAATGAGCAGTTCTTC. Translating it yields CASGLVRGTGAENEQFF.

The V gene is TRBV19, the J gene TRBJ1-6, with D unresolved. Germline V gene data show CDR1 as LNHDA and CDR2 as SQIVND (reference sequence). CDR3 length: 15 residues. Between the trimmed V and J ends, which lost 7 bases and 1 base, there was a span of 11 bases. In DNA form, the CDR3 reads TGTGCCAGTAAGGGCCGAGGATCCTATAATTCACCCCTCCACTTT. This translates into CASKGRGSYNSPLHF.

This clone occurred once. This chain uses TRBV5-1 with TRBJ2-7; the D gene is possibly TRBD1 (7 bases). V lost 2 bases, J lost 1 base, and 13 bases lay in between. CDR3 size: 15 residues. In germline, CDR1 is SGHRS, CDR2 YFSETQ. The CDR3 here is CASSFGRDRSYEQYF. In nucleotides, the CDR3 is TGCGCCAGCAGCTTTGGGCGGGACAGATCCTACGAGCAGTACTTC. Filled out from reference TRBV5-1 and TRBJ2-7, the complete variable domain reads KAGVTQTPRYLIKTRGQQVTLSCSPISGHRSVSWYQQTPGQGLQFLFEYFSETQRNKGNFPGRFSGRQFSNSRSEMNVSTLELGDSALYLCASSFGRDRSYEQYFGPGTRLTVT.

The J gene is TRBJ2-7, the V gene TRBV15; D unresolved. The germline V gene encodes CDR1 LNHNV and CDR2 YYDKDF (reference sequence). The V end lost 0 bases, the J end lost 6 bases, and 15 bases lay between the germline ends. This CDR3 spans 15 amino acids. DNA for the CDR3: TGTGCCACCAGCAGAGATAGGACCCTAACTGGCGAGCAGTACTTC. The encoded protein is CATSRDRTLTGEQYF.

This chain joins TRBV10-3 and TRBJ1-5; D possibly corresponds to TRBD1 (5 bases). The V gene's germline CDR1 is ENHRY and CDR2 SYGVKD. V lost 3 bases and J lost 2, with 8 bases in between. The length of the CDR3 is 14 residues. CDR3 protein: CAISEGEGNQPQHF. In nucleotides, the CDR3 is TGTGCCATCAGTGAAGGGGAGGGCAATCAGCCCCAGCATTTT.

This clone was picked up a small number of times. The chain couples TRBV19 to TRBJ1-6; D unclear. Germline CDR1 is LNHDA and CDR2 is SQIVND (reference sequence). The CDR3 loop spans 16 amino acids. The ends were cut back, 5 bases at V and 10 bases at J, with 21 bases in the middle. The CDR3 here is CASSSSGPEYVSPLHF. CDR3 DNA sequence: TGTGCCAGTAGTTCGAGCGGGCCGGAGTACGTGTCACCCCTCCACTTT. The full variable domain, completed using reference TRBV19 and TRBJ1-6, is DGGITQSPKYLFRKEGQNVTLSCEQNLNHDAMYWYRQDPGQGLRLIYYSQIVNDFQKGDIAEGYSVSREKKESFPLTVTSAQKNPTAFYLCASSSSGPEYVSPLHFGNGTRLTVT.

V and J are TRBV6-5 and TRBJ2-7, with 14 bases fitting TRBD2. The CDR3 has 15 amino acids. With V trimmed by 5 bases and J by 7 bases, 7 bases remained unmatched. Germline V CDR1 and CDR2: MNHEY, SVGAGI. The CDR3 loop reads CASSRGLAGVNEQYF. CDR3 in DNA: TGTGCCAGCAGTCGGGGACTAGCGGGAGTAAATGAGCAGTACTTC.